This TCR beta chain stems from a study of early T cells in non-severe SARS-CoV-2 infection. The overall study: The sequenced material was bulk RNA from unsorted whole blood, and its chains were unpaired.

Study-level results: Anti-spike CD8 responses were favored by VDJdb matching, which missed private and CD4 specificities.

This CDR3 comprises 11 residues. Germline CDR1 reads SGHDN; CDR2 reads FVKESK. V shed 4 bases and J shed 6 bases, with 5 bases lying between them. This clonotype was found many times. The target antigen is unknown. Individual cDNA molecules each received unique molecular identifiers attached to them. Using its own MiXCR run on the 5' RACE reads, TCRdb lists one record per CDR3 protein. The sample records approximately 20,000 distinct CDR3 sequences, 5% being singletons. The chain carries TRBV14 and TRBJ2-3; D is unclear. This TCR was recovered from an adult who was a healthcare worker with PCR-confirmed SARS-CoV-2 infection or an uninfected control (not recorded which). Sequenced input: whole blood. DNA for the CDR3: TGTGCCAGCAGCCTTCGTGATACGCAGTATTTT. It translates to CASSLRDTQYF.